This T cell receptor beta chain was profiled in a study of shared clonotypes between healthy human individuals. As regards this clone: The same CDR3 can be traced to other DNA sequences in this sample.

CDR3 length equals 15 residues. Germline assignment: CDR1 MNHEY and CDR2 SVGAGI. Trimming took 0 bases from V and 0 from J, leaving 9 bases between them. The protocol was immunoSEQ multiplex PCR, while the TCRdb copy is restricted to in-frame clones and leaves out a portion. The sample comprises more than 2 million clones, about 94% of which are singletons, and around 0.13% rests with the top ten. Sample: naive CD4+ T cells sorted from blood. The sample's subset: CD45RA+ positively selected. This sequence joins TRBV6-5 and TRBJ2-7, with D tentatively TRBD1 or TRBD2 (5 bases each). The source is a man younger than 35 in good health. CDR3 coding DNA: TGTGCCAGCAGTTACTCGGCAGGGAGCTCCTACGAGCAGTACTTC. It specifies CASSYSAGSSYEQYF.